The 20 T cell receptor beta chains given below trace back to one sample, sequenced in a study of T cells in Graves' hyperthyroidism and ophthalmopathy. It was RNA transcripts that yielded the amplified TCR beta CDR3 regions. Initially, a first-round RT-PCR of the TCR CDR3 employed the HTBI primer set. TCRdb analysed the multiplex PCR reads with MiXCR anew, one entry per CDR3 protein. The table lists approximately 400,000 distinct CDR3 sequences, around 13% of them singletons, with 11% in the top ten. Sequencing was carried out using blood. The receptors come from a woman aged 60-75 years with Graves' hyperthyroidism.

This clonotype has ten or more counts. The chain has TRBV5-8 and TRBJ1-5; maybe TRBD1 (5 bases). CDR1 is SGHTS, CDR2 YDEGEE, per germline. V was clipped by 1 base and J by 2 bases, with 10 bases between them. CDR3 size: 15 residues. In nucleotides, the CDR3 is TGTGCCAGCAGCTTGCAGGGCATGGGCAATCAGCCCCAGCATTTT. Translating gives CASSLQGMGNQPQHF.

This clonotype was seen at least ten times. This sequence joins TRBV2 and TRBJ2-1; 7 nucleotides line up with TRBD2. The CDR3 runs to 15 residues. Germline loops: CDR1 SNHLY, CDR2 FYNNEI. V lost 7 bases and J lost 2; bases outside the gene matches: 8. The CDR3 coding sequence is TGTGCCAGCATTCCGCGGGGAGGGACCTACAATGAGCAGTTCTTC. Protein: CASIPRGGTYNEQFF.

This clonotype was seen at least ten times. The chain has TRBV6-1 and TRBJ1-1; D not resolved. The germline CDR1 and CDR2 sequences are MNHNS and SASEGT. The CDR3 has 14 amino acids. V was cut by 5 bases and J by 0 bases, with 10 bases left in between. CDR3 protein: CASSPPGLNTEAFF. In nucleotides, the CDR3 is TGTGCCAGCAGTCCCCCGGGCCTGAACACTGAAGCTTTCTTT.

This clonotype appeared many times. The chain uses TRBV28 and TRBJ1-6; 7 bases line up with TRBD1. CDR3 length: 15 amino acids. V dropped 3 bases and J dropped 9; count of bases not matched to a gene: 8. The V gene's germline CDR1 is MDHEN and CDR2 SYDVKM. The CDR3 spells CASSLRAGGSSPLHF. The DNA for the CDR3 is TGTGCCAGCAGTTTGAGGGCAGGGGGGAGTTCACCCCTCCACTTT.

J is TRBJ1-4 and V is TRBV5-8; no clear D. Germline V gene data show CDR1 as SGHTS and CDR2 as YDEGEE. The CDR3 sequence is 11 residues long. The V gene lost 2 bases and the J gene lost 7 bases, with 3 bases spanning the gap. This CDR3 reads CASSFREKLFF. CDR3 in DNA: TGTGCCAGCAGCTTTCGTGAAAAACTGTTTTTT.

This clonotype was detected ten times or more. A read error may be the cause here, since a much bigger clone is one base away. J is TRBJ2-1 and V is TRBV2; 7 bases fit TRBD1. The germline CDR1 and CDR2 sequences are SNHLY and FYNNEI. The CDR3 totals 14 residues. The CDR3 DNA reads as TGTGCCGGTGCGACCCGACAGGGCGACAATAAGCAGTTCTTC. Translated: CAGATRQGDNKQFF.

This clonotype was observed at least ten times. The V call is TRBV20-1, the J call TRBJ1-4; D ambiguous. The germline gives CDR1 DFQATT, CDR2 SNEGSKA (reference sequence). The CDR3 consists of 14 residues. V shed 1 base and J shed 0 bases, with 6 bases lying between them. This CDR3 reads CSARGGATNEKLFF. The CDR3 DNA sequence: TGCAGTGCTAGAGGGGGTGCAACTAATGAAAAACTGTTTTTT.

As to this clonotype: Germline and junction disagree at one end, which may indicate a read error. The chain combines TRBV3-1 with TRBJ2-5; D gene ambiguous. Germline lookup yields CDR1 LGHDT and CDR2 YNNKEL (reference sequence). CDR3 size: 14 residues. This chain's CDR3 is CAGSRGWSQETQYF. DNA of the CDR3: TGTGCCGGCAGCCGAGGTTGGTCACAAGAGACCCAGTACTTC.

This chain connects TRBV20-1 to TRBJ1-4; D is possibly TRBD1 (6 bases). Trimming cost V 0 bases and J 2 bases, with 10 bases left between them. This CDR3 contains 15 residues. The V gene's germline CDR1 is DFQATT and CDR2 SNEGSKA (reference sequence). CDR3 amino acids: CSARDMRGTNEKLFF. CDR3 coding DNA: TGCAGTGCTAGAGATATGAGGGGGACTAATGAAAAACTGTTTTTT.

V is TRBV18 and J is TRBJ1-4, with D tentatively TRBD1 (6 bases). This CDR3 comprises 14 residues. The V gene lost 6 bases and the J gene lost 3 bases, with 11 bases spanning the gap. Germline V gene data show CDR1 as KGHSH and CDR2 as LQKENI. The CDR3 coding sequence is TGTGCCAGCTCTCACAGGGAGTCTAATGAAAAACTGTTTTTT. Protein sequence: CASSHRESNEKLFF.

This clonotype was recorded at least ten times. The V gene is TRBV19, the J gene TRBJ1-1; 11 bases fit TRBD1. The CDR3 loop spans 14 amino acids. J was trimmed by 7 bases and V by 7 bases; bases with no gene match: 8. CDR1 and CDR2 (germline): LNHDA, SQIVND (reference sequence). CDR3 bases: TGTGCCAGTACCCTAGGACAGGGGGCGAATGAAGCTTTCTTT. This translates into CASTLGQGANEAFF. The full variable domain, in which reference TRBV19 and TRBJ1-1 provide the parts outside the CDR3, is DGGITQSPKYLFRKEGQNVTLSCEQNLNHDAMYWYRQDPGQGLRLIYYSQIVNDFQKGDIAEGYSVSREKKESFPLTVTSAQKNPTAFYLCASTLGQGANEAFFGQGTRLTVV.

The chain employs TRBV3-1 and TRBJ2-2; D may correspond to TRBD1 or TRBD2 (5 bases each). The CDR3 consists of 14 residues. Germline V lookup: CDR1 LGHDT, CDR2 YNNKEL (reference sequence). The V gene lost 4 bases and the J gene lost 5 bases, with 11 bases spanning the gap. Here the CDR3 reads CASSPEGWTGELFF. The CDR3 DNA reads as TGTGCCAGCAGCCCCGAGGGGTGGACCGGGGAGCTGTTTTTT.

The chain combines TRBV11-2 with TRBJ2-7; the match to TRBD1 covers 9 bases. V shed 5 bases, J shed 2 bases, and the junction held 4 bases outside the gene matches. Germline CDR1 is SGHAT and CDR2 is FQNNGV. The CDR3 runs 14 residues. CDR3 DNA sequence: TGTGCCAGCAGCCAATGGGACAGGGCCTACGAGCAGTACTTC. Its protein is CASSQWDRAYEQYF.

This clonotype turned up a few times. The chain carries TRBV7-8 and TRBJ2-7, with 7 positions matching TRBD2. V gave up 1 base and J gave up 3 bases; unmatched junction bases: 15. The CDR3 is 18 amino acids. From germline, CDR1 is SGHVS and CDR2 FQNEAQ. CDR3 loop: CASSLVPGGSSGYYEQYF. In DNA, the CDR3 is TGTGCCAGCAGCTTAGTGCCCGGTGGGTCTAGCGGATACTACGAGCAGTACTTC.

This clonotype was recorded at least ten times. The V gene is TRBV6-1, the J gene TRBJ2-3, with 8 bases matching TRBD2. The V segment lost 5 bases and the J segment 1 base; nucleotides outside the gene matches: 8. From germline, CDR1 is MNHNS and CDR2 SASEGT. The CDR3 is made up of 16 amino acids. The CDR3 DNA reads TGTGCCAGCAGTCGCGGGGGGACGGTGGGCACAGATACGCAGTATTTT. This sequence encodes CASSRGGTVGTDTQYF.

This chain links TRBV29-1 with TRBJ2-6, with D maybe TRBD1 (5 bases). Trimming stripped 5 bases from V and 1 base from J, with 15 bases between. The CDR3 has 16 amino acids. The V gene's germline CDR1 is SQVTM and CDR2 ANQGSEA. Written as DNA, the CDR3 is TGCAGCGTTCAGACAGAGGTTGGGTCTGGGGCCAACGTCCTGACTTTC. Residues: CSVQTEVGSGANVLTF.

This clonotype was seen at least ten times. This chain links TRBV3-1 with TRBJ2-1; 8 bases are shared with TRBD2. Germline V gene lookup returns CDR1 LGHDT and CDR2 YNNKEL (reference sequence). CDR3 length: 16 residues. J lost 5 bases, V lost 0 bases, and 6 bases had no gene match. The CDR3 loop reads CASSQDSGMRDNEQFF. Written as DNA, the CDR3 is TGTGCCAGCAGCCAAGATAGCGGGATGAGGGACAATGAGCAGTTCTTC.

This clonotype was counted ten times or more. The rearrangement joins TRBV5-1 to TRBJ1-2; the D gene is possibly TRBD1 (5 bases). The CDR3 contains 15 residues. Trimming took off 6 bases at V and 5 bases at J, with 20 bases between the two ends. Germline V gives CDR1 SGHRS, CDR2 YFSETQ. This chain's CDR3 is CASIPGTDKLYGYTF. In nucleotides, the CDR3 is TGCGCCAGCATCCCGGGGACGGATAAGCTTTATGGCTACACCTTC. Full variable domain (rest looked up from reference TRBV5-1 and TRBJ1-2): KAGVTQTPRYLIKTRGQQVTLSCSPISGHRSVSWYQQTPGQGLQFLFEYFSETQRNKGNFPGRFSGRQFSNSRSEMNVSTLELGDSALYLCASIPGTDKLYGYTFGSGTRLTVV.

Only a few counts were recorded for this clonotype. The genes are TRBV6-2 or TRBV6-3 and TRBJ1-2, with 8 bases lining up with TRBD1. This CDR3 has 16 residues. The V and J ends lost 4 bases and 1 base, in that order; junction bases with no gene match: 8. Germline CDR1 and CDR2: MNHEY and SVGEGT. As DNA, the CDR3 is TGTGCCAGCAGTTCCTCCCTGACAGGGGTTAACTATGGCTACACCTTC. Its protein is CASSSSLTGVNYGYTF.

This clonotype has ten or more counts. The chain combines TRBV7-9 with TRBJ1-1, with D perhaps matching TRBD1 (6 bases). Germline V lookup: CDR1 SEHNR, CDR2 FQNEAQ (reference sequence). Trimming shortened V by 5 bases and J by 5 bases, and 12 bases separated the two germline ends. The CDR3 is 13 residues long. The DNA for the CDR3 is TGTGCCAGCAGCAGAGAGGGGGGAACTGAAGCTTTCTTT. Amino acids: CASSREGGTEAFF.